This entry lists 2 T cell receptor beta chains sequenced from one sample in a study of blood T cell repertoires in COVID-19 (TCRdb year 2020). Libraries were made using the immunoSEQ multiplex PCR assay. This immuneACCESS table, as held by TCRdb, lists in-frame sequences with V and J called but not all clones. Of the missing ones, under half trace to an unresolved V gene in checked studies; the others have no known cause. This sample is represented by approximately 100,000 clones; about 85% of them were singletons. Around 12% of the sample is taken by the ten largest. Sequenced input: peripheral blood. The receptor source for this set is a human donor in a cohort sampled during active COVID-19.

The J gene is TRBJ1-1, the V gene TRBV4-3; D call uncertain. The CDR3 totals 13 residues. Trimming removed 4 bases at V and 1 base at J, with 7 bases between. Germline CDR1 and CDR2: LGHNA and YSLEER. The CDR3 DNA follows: TGCGCCAGCAGCCTCGCGGGGAACACTGAAGCTTTCTTT. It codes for CASSLAGNTEAFF.

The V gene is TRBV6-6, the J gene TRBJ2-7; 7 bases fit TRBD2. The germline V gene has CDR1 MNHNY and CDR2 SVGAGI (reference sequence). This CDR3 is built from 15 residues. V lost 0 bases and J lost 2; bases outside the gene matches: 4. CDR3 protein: CASSYSSGTTYEQYF. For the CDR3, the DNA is TGTGCCAGCAGTTACTCCTCCGGGACTACCTACGAGCAGTACTTC.